The 32 T cell receptor beta chains below all came from one sample that was sequenced in a study of blood T cells in healthy people across ages. Through a sample-barcoded 5' primer and a J-beta primer mix, a second PCR was run for roughly 7 to 11 cycles. TCRdb re-derived calls from the 5' RACE reads in MiXCR, one entry per CDR3 protein. Among 1.5 million to 2 million distinct CDR3 sequences listed, 34% were seen once. Sequenced input: blood. All receptors come from a woman in her 30s in good health.

The rearrangement links TRBV11-2 to TRBJ2-1; D is perhaps TRBD2 (6 bases). V lost 7 bases to trimming and J lost 2 bases, with 18 bases between them. This CDR3 comprises 16 residues. Germline V lookup: CDR1 SGHAT, CDR2 FQNNGV. The CDR3 reads CASTPSGTYTYNEQFF. For the CDR3, the DNA is TGTGCCAGCACCCCCTCCGGGACTTATACCTACAATGAGCAGTTCTTC.

This clonotype was counted only a few times. V gene TRBV5-1 combines with J gene TRBJ2-7; 8 bases match TRBD1. The J segment lost 3 bases and the V segment lost 5 bases, leaving 10 bases of the junction unmatched. The CDR3 has 15 residues. Germline V gene lookup returns CDR1 SGHRS and CDR2 YFSETQ. The CDR3 DNA reads as TGCGCCAGCAGAGGAGGACAGGGTTCAGTCTACGAGCAGTACTTC. The encoded protein is CASRGGQGSVYEQYF.

The chain has TRBV4-1 and TRBJ2-3, with TRBD1 identical over 8 bases. Germline V CDR1 and CDR2: MGHRA, YSYEKL. J lost 4 bases, V lost 7 bases, and 16 bases had no gene match. There are 17 residues in the CDR3. The CDR3 DNA follows: TGCGCCAGCAACCAGAATCCGGTGGCACAGGGGGCAGATACGCAGTATTTT. It specifies CASNQNPVAQGADTQYF.

The chain has TRBV2 and TRBJ2-3; D is unresolved. This CDR3 spans 15 amino acids. Per germline, CDR1 SNHLY and CDR2 FYNNEI. Trimming removed 5 bases from V and 3 bases from J, with 15 bases in between. CDR3 sequence reads: CASSTPTSVTDTQYF. Here the CDR3 DNA reads TGTGCCAGCAGTACCCCGACCTCAGTGACAGATACGCAGTATTTT. The variable domain in full, with the rest retrieved from reference TRBV2 and TRBJ2-3, is EPEVTQTPSHQVTQMGQEVILRCVPISNHLYFYWYRQILGQKVEFLVSFYNNEISEKSEIFDDQFSVERPDGSNFTLKIRSTKLEDSAMYFCASSTPTSVTDTQYFGPGTRLTVL.

This clonotype was found a few times. V gene TRBV10-3 combines with J gene TRBJ2-5, with 10 bases lining up with TRBD1. The CDR3 sequence is 16 residues long. J lost 2 bases, V lost 2 bases, and 5 bases had no gene match. Germline CDR1 ENHRY, CDR2 SYGVKD. CDR3 nucleotides: TGTGCCATCAGTGAGGGGAGGACAGGGGGACAAGAGACCCAGTACTTC. As protein: CAISEGRTGGQETQYF.

This chain's CDR3 is CASSVETVHQETQYF. The CDR3, as DNA: TGTGCCAGCAGCGTCGAAACTGTCCACCAAGAGACCCAGTACTTC. This chain connects TRBV5-5 to TRBJ2-5; D not certain. The CDR3 consists of 15 residues. The germline V gene encodes CDR1 SGHKS and CDR2 YYEKEE (reference sequence). Trimming shortened V by 4 bases and J by 0 bases, and 13 bases separated the two germline ends.

The genes are TRBV5-1 and TRBJ2-5, with TRBD1 matching over 8 bases. The junction had 12 bases not matched to a gene; V was cut back by 3 bases and J by 11 bases. CDR1 and CDR2 (germline): SGHRS, YFSETQ. There are 14 residues in the CDR3. The DNA for the CDR3 is TGCGCCAGCAGCTACATCCAGGGGGCTGGGGAGCAGTACTTC. Its protein is CASSYIQGAGEQYF. The complete variable domain, with remaining parts taken from reference TRBV5-1 and TRBJ2-5, reads KAGVTQTPRYLIKTRGQQVTLSCSPISGHRSVSWYQQTPGQGLQFLFEYFSETQRNKGNFPGRFSGRQFSNSRSEMNVSTLELGDSALYLCASSYIQGAGEQYFGPGTRLLVL.

V and J are TRBV9 and TRBJ1-2; D possibly corresponds to TRBD1 (6 bases). Germline-derived CDR1 and CDR2 are SGDLS and YYNGEE. V lost 4 bases, J lost 3 bases, and 19 bases lay in between. The CDR3 has 16 residues. This CDR3 is CASSPNAGQLDYGYTF. The CDR3 DNA sequence: TGTGCCAGCAGCCCCAATGCTGGACAGCTAGACTATGGCTACACCTTC.

This clonotype was picked up a small number of times. V usage is TRBV4-1 and J usage is TRBJ2-5; 9 bases are a match to TRBD1. CDR1 is MGHRA, CDR2 YSYEKL, per germline. The CDR3 extends over 14 amino acids. Losses at the gene ends were 1 base for V and 7 bases for J; bases not matched to a gene: 4. The CDR3 spells CASSQATGGMTQYF. DNA for the CDR3: TGCGCCAGCAGCCAAGCTACAGGGGGCATGACCCAGTACTTC.

V is TRBV12-3 or TRBV12-4 and J is TRBJ2-4; possible D gene TRBD2, 6 bases. The CDR3 covers 15 residues. Trimming cost V 4 bases and J 7 bases, with 17 bases left between them. DNA of the CDR3: TGTGCCAGCAGTTCAGATACTAGCAGACTTAACATTCAGTACTTC. This translates into CASSSDTSRLNIQYF.

The chain joins TRBV7-9 to TRBJ1-2, with D possibly matching TRBD1 (5 bases). V was shortened by 5 bases and J by 7 bases, with 20 bases between the two germline ends. Germline V gene data show CDR1 as SEHNR and CDR2 as FQNEAQ (reference sequence). The CDR3 runs 15 residues. CDR3 in amino acids: CASSHAAAGDCGYTF. The CDR3 DNA is TGTGCCAGCAGCCACGCGGCGGCGGGGGACTGTGGCTACACCTTC.

In its sample, this clonotype was seen a few times. V usage is TRBV7-9 and J usage is TRBJ2-1; no reliable D call. The CDR3 runs 14 residues. V was clipped by 0 bases and J by 6 bases, with 9 bases between them. Germline V CDR1 and CDR2: SEHNR, FQNEAQ (reference sequence). CDR3 sequence (DNA): TGTGCCAGCAGCTTAGCGCTGGGTAGCAATGAGCAGTTCTTC. It translates to CASSLALGSNEQFF. Based on the CDR3 plus reference TRBV7-9 and TRBJ2-1, the full variable domain is DTGVSQNPRHKITKRGQNVTFRCDPISEHNRLYWYRQTLGQGPEFLTYFQNEAQLEKSRLLSDRFSAERPKGSFSTLEIQRTEQGDSAMYLCASSLALGSNEQFFGPGTRLTVL.

This clonotype occurred a few times. The chain recombines TRBV3-1 with TRBJ2-5; 13 positions match TRBD2. The DNA end favors TRBJ2-7, so the J call may be wrong. The length of the CDR3 is 16 residues. The V gene's germline CDR1 is LGHDT and CDR2 YNNKEL (reference sequence). CDR3 DNA sequence: TGTGCCAGCAGCCAAGAACGGACTAGCGGGAGCCACGAGCAGTACTTC. The encoded protein is CASSQERTSGSHEQYF.

J is TRBJ2-3 and V is TRBV6-5; no definite D call. This CDR3 comprises 16 residues. Germline CDR1 MNHEY, CDR2 SVGAGI. V lost 2 bases, J lost 0 bases, and 12 bases lay in between. CDR3 sequence reads: CASSYRPPLSTDTQYF. The CDR3 coding sequence is TGTGCCAGCAGTTACCGACCACCTCTTAGCACAGATACGCAGTATTTT.

The sample holds a few counts of this clonotype. The chain has TRBV20-1 and TRBJ2-1; D may be TRBD2 (6 bases). Trimming shortened V by 6 bases and J by 3 bases, and 21 bases separated the two germline ends. The CDR3 has 16 residues. Germline CDR1 is DFQATT and CDR2 is SNEGSKA (reference sequence). This CDR3 reads CSAPPRGSGLYNEQFF. Written as DNA, the CDR3 is TGCAGTGCCCCTCCGCGGGGAAGCGGCCTCTACAATGAGCAGTTCTTC.

This clonotype has at least ten counts. This sequence joins TRBV4-1 and TRBJ2-5; 11 bases agree with TRBD2. Germline CDR1 reads MGHRA; CDR2 reads YSYEKL. Losses at the gene ends were 1 base for V and 11 bases for J; bases not matched to a gene: 15. CDR3 length: 17 amino acids. The CDR3 DNA follows: TGCGCCAGCAGCCAAGGGCTAGCGGGGGGCCTCGCTAGAGAGCAGTACTTC. Protein product: CASSQGLAGGLAREQYF.

The genes are TRBV9 and TRBJ2-2, with D perhaps given as TRBD1 or TRBD2 (6 bases each). This CDR3 is built from 15 residues. Trimming took 3 bases from V and 1 from J, leaving 10 bases between them. The germline V gene encodes CDR1 SGDLS and CDR2 YYNGEE. CDR3 protein: CASSDRDWNTGELFF. CDR3 coding DNA: TGTGCCAGCAGCGACAGGGACTGGAACACCGGGGAGCTGTTTTTT.

The table lists this clonotype with a few counts. This rearrangement joins TRBV7-3 to TRBJ2-1; tentatively, D is TRBD2 (5 bases). The germline V gene encodes CDR1 SGHTA and CDR2 FQGTGA. The CDR3 sequence is 15 residues long. Trimming removed 2 bases from V and 7 bases from J, with 15 bases in between. As DNA, the CDR3 is TGTGCCAGCAGCTTATCGCGGACTTCCTTTAATGAGCAGTTCTTC. It is translated as CASSLSRTSFNEQFF.

The chain couples TRBV4-2 to TRBJ2-1, with a possible D match to TRBD2 (6 bases). V lost 7 bases to trimming and J lost 4 bases, with 23 bases between them. Germline CDR1 LGHNA, CDR2 YNFKEQ. CDR3 length: 17 amino acids. As DNA, the CDR3 is TGTGCCAGCAAACCAGAAGGCTGGCGGGGTGGGTACAATGAGCAGTTCTTC. Amino acids: CASKPEGWRGGYNEQFF.

CDR3 in amino acids: CASSLRTSGSGGADTQYF. The CDR3 bases are TGTGCCAGCAGTTTACGAACTAGCGGGAGTGGGGGCGCAGATACGCAGTATTTT. The chain has TRBV28 and TRBJ2-3; 11 bases are a match to TRBD2. Germline values: CDR1 MDHEN, CDR2 SYDVKM. This CDR3 is built from 18 residues. The trim removed 2 bases at V and 4 bases at J, leaving 11 bases unmatched. The full variable domain, its missing parts supplied by reference TRBV28 and TRBJ2-3, is DVKVTQSSRYLVKRTGEKVFLECVQDMDHENMFWYRQDPGLGLRLIYFSYDVKMKEKGDIPEGYSVSREKKERFSLILESASTNQTSMYLCASSLRTSGSGGADTQYFGPGTRLTVL.

This clonotype was seen a few times. V usage is TRBV7-2 and J usage is TRBJ2-3; TRBD2 aligns across 9 bases. This CDR3 has 15 residues. Germline trimming cut 5 bases from V and 6 bases from J; bases unmatched to any gene: 9. Germline lookup yields CDR1 SGHTA and CDR2 FQGNSA. The CDR3 DNA is TGTGCCAGCAGCCCCAGCGGGAGGCCAGGGGATACGCAGTATTTT. Amino acid sequence: CASSPSGRPGDTQYF.

This clonotype was counted only a few times. The genes are TRBV20-1 and TRBJ1-5; D perhaps matches TRBD1 (5 bases). The CDR3 sequence is 14 residues long. The ends were cut back, 6 bases at V and 4 bases at J, with 16 bases in the middle. Germline CDR1 reads DFQATT; CDR2 reads SNEGSKA (reference sequence). The CDR3 here is CSAGAGTHNQPQHF. The CDR3 DNA reads as TGCAGTGCCGGCGCCGGGACCCATAATCAGCCCCAGCATTTT.

The table lists this clonotype with a few counts. This rearrangement joins TRBV7-9 to TRBJ1-4; D not certain. This CDR3 spans 14 amino acids. The V gene's germline CDR1 is SEHNR and CDR2 FQNEAQ (reference sequence). V was clipped by 3 bases and J by 3 bases, with 8 bases between them. CDR3 coding DNA: TGTGCCAGCAGCTTTGCAACGGCTAATGAAAAACTGTTTTTT. Protein product: CASSFATANEKLFF.

The chain is built from TRBV7-9 and TRBJ2-1, with D tentatively TRBD1 or TRBD2 (5 bases each). Trimming pared 3 bases from V and 10 bases from J, leaving 19 bases between. Germline CDR1 is SEHNR and CDR2 is FQNEAQ (reference sequence). The CDR3 contains 15 residues. The CDR3 DNA follows: TGTGCCAGCAGCTTCTATAGGTCTAGCCAGGGAGAGCAGTTCTTC. Protein: CASSFYRSSQGEQFF.

CDR3 nucleotide sequence: TGTGCCAGCTCACCGAGGGCGGGCCTGAGCTCCTACGAGCAGTACTTC. This encodes CASSPRAGLSSYEQYF. The chain carries TRBV18 and TRBJ2-7; tentative D call: TRBD2 (5 bases). The V end lost 3 bases, the J end lost 0 bases, and 15 bases lay between the germline ends. The germline V gene encodes CDR1 KGHSH and CDR2 LQKENI. The CDR3 totals 16 residues.

V usage is TRBV20-1 and J usage is TRBJ1-2; TRBD1 matches at 11 bases. The V and J ends lost 0 bases and 3 bases, in that order; junction bases with no gene match: 3. The CDR3 is 15 amino acids. The V gene's germline CDR1 is DFQATT and CDR2 SNEGSKA (reference sequence). CDR3 DNA: TGCAGTGCTAGAGATAGGACAGGGGGCCACTATGGCTACACCTTC. Its translation: CSARDRTGGHYGYTF.

The chain has TRBV27 and TRBJ2-1, with 11 bases that match TRBD2. Germline CDR1 and CDR2: MNHEY and SMNVEV (reference sequence). The length of the CDR3 is 15 residues. J was trimmed by 10 bases and V by 5 bases; bases with no gene match: 10. The CDR3 DNA is TGTGCCAGCAGTCCCGGGACTAGCGGTCTTGGAGAGCAGTTCTTC. As protein: CASSPGTSGLGEQFF.

V and J are TRBV6-5 and TRBJ1-1; TRBD1 agrees at 7 bases. This CDR3 has 15 residues. The germline gives CDR1 MNHEY, CDR2 SVGAGI. Trimming cost V 0 bases and J 4 bases; bases outside gene matches: 5. DNA for the CDR3: TGTGCCAGCAGTTACTCGACAGGGTGGGGCACTGAAGCTTTCTTT. Protein sequence: CASSYSTGWGTEAFF.

The gene calls are TRBV20-1 and TRBJ1-2, with 9 nucleotides matching TRBD1. The CDR3 has 12 residues. The germline V gene encodes CDR1 DFQATT and CDR2 SNEGSKA (reference sequence). Germline trimming cut 5 bases from V and 6 bases from J; bases unmatched to any gene: 4. Here the CDR3 reads CSAGGTGNGYTF. CDR3 in DNA: TGCAGTGCTGGAGGGACAGGGAATGGCTACACCTTC.

The chain joins TRBV6-1 to TRBJ1-5; TRBD1 is a possible D gene (5 bases). V dropped 3 bases and J dropped 6 bases, with 15 bases sitting between them. Germline values: CDR1 MNHNS, CDR2 SASEGT. The CDR3 spans 15 residues. CDR3 residues: CASSDQGERTQPQHF. The DNA for the CDR3 is TGTGCCAGCAGTGACCAGGGAGAAAGGACTCAGCCCCAGCATTTT.

The gene calls are TRBV5-1 and TRBJ2-7; 10 positions match TRBD1. CDR3 length equals 15 residues. The germline V gene encodes CDR1 SGHRS and CDR2 YFSETQ. Losses at the gene ends were 0 bases for V and 6 bases for J; bases not matched to a gene: 6. The DNA for the CDR3 is TGCGCCAGCAGCTTGGCCGGGACAGGGGTCGGCGAGCAGTACTTC. It is translated as CASSLAGTGVGEQYF.

The J gene is TRBJ2-1, the V gene TRBV7-2; D perhaps matches TRBD1 (7 bases). The CDR3 is made up of 18 amino acids. V was cut by 3 bases and J by 5 bases, with 23 bases left in between. CDR1 and CDR2 (germline): SGHTA, FQGNSA. CDR3 DNA sequence: TGTGCCAGCAGCTTTGTATCAGGGGGGTTGGGGAGGAACAATGAGCAGTTCTTC. Translated, it gives CASSFVSGGLGRNNEQFF.